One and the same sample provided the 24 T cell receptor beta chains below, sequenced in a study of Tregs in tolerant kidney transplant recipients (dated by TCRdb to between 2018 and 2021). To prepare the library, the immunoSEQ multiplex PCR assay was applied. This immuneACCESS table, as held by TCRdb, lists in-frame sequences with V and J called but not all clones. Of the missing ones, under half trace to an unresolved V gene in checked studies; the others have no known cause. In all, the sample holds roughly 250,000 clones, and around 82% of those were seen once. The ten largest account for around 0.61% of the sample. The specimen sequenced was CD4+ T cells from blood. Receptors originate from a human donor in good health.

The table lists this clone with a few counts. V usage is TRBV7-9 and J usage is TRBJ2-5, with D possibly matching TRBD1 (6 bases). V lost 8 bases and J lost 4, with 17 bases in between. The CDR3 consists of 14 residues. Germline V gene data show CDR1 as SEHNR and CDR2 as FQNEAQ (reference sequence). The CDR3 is CASVKQGFGETQYF. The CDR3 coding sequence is TGTGCCAGCGTCAAGCAGGGGTTTGGAGAGACCCAGTACTTC.

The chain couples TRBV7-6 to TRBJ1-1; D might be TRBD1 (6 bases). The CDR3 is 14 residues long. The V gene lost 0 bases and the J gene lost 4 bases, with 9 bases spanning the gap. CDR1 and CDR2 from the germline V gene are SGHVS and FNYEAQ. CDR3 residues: CASSLAVRGTEAFF. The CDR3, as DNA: TGTGCCAGCAGCTTAGCGGTCAGGGGCACTGAAGCTTTCTTT.

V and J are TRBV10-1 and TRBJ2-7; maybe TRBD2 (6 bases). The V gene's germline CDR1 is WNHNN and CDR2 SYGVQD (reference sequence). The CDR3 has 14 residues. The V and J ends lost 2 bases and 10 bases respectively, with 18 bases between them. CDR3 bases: TGCGCCAGCAGTGAGACTTTGGGGCTAGCGCAACAGTACTTC. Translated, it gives CASSETLGLAQQYF.

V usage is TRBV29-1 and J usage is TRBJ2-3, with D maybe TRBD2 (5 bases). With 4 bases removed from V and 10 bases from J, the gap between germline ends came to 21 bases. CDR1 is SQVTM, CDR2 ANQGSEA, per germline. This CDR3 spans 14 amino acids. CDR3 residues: CSVVGFAGPIAQYF. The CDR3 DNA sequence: TGCAGCGTTGTGGGCTTTGCGGGCCCTATAGCGCAGTATTTT.

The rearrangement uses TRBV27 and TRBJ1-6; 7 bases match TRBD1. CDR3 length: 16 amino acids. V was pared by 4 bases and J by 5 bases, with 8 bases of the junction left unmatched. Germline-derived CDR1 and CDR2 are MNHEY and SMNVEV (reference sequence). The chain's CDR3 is CASSSEGALNNSPLHF. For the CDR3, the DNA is TGTGCCAGCAGTTCGGAGGGGGCCCTGAATAATTCACCCCTCCACTTT.

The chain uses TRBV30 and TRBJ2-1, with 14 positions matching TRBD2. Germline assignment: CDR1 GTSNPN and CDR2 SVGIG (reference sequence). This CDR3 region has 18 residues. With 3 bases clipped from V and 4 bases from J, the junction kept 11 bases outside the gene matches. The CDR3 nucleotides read TGTGCCTGGAGGAAGACTAGCGGGGGGGCCTTATTGTACAATGAGCAGTTCTTC. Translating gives CAWRKTSGGALLYNEQFF.

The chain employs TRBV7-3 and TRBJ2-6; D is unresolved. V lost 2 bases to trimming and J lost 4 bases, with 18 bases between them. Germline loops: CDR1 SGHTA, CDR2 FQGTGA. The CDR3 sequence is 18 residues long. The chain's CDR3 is CASSLLGMSATGANVLTF. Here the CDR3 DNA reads TGTGCCAGCAGCTTATTGGGGATGAGTGCGACAGGGGCCAACGTCCTGACTTTC.

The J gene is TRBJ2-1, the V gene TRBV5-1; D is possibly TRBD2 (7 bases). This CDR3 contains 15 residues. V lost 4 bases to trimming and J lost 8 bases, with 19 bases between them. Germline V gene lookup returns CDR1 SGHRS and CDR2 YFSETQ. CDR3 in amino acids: CASSPAGATGDEQFF. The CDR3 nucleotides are TGCGCCAGCAGCCCGGCGGGGGCCACAGGCGATGAGCAGTTCTTC. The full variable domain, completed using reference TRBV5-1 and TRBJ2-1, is KAGVTQTPRYLIKTRGQQVTLSCSPISGHRSVSWYQQTPGQGLQFLFEYFSETQRNKGNFPGRFSGRQFSNSRSEMNVSTLELGDSALYLCASSPAGATGDEQFFGPGTRLTVL.

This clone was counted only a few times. The CDR3, as DNA: TGTGCCAGCAGTGTGGGGGGCTCCGAGCAGTACTTC. Residues: CASSVGGSEQYF. J is TRBJ2-7 and V is TRBV28; the D gene could be TRBD1 or TRBD2 (6 bases each). The ends were cut back, 5 bases at V and 6 bases at J, with 11 bases in the middle. The length of the CDR3 is 12 residues. The V gene's germline CDR1 is MDHEN and CDR2 SYDVKM.

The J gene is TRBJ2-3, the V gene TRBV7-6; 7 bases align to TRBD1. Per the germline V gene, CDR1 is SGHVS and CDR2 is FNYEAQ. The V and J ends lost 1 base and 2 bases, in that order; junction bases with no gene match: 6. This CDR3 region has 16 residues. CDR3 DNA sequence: TGTGCCAGCAGCTTAGGGGAGACAGGGATCACAGATACGCAGTATTTT. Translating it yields CASSLGETGITDTQYF.

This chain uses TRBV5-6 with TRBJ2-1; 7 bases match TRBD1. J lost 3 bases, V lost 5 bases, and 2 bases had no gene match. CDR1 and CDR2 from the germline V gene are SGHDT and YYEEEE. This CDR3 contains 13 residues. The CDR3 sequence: CASRRGLYNEQFF. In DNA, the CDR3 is TGTGCCAGCAGGAGGGGGCTCTACAATGAGCAGTTCTTC.

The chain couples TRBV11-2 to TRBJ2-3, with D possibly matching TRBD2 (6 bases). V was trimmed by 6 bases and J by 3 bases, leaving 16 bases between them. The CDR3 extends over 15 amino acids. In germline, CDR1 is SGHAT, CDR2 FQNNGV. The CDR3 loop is CASRPSGGRTDTQYF. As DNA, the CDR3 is TGTGCCAGCAGACCAAGCGGAGGGAGGACAGATACGCAGTATTTT.

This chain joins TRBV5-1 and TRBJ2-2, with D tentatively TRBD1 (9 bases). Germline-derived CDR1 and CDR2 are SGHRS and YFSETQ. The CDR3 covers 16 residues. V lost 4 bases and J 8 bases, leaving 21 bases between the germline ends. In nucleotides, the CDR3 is TGCGCCAGCAGCACAGGGGGCGGGGGGCCTGGAGGGGAGCTGTTTTTT. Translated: CASSTGGGGPGGELFF.

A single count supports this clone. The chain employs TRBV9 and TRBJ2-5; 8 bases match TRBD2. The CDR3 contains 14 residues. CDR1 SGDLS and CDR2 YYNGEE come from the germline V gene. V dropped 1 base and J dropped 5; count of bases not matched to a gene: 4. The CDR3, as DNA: TGTGCCAGCAGCGTAAGCGGGGGAGGGGAGACCCAGTACTTC. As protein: CASSVSGGGETQYF. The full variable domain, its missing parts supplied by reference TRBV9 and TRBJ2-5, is DSGVTQTPKHLITATGQRVTLRCSPRSGDLSVYWYQQSLDQGLQFLIQYYNGEERAKGNILERFSAQQFPDLHSELNLSSLELGDSALYFCASSVSGGGETQYFGPGTRLLVL.

CDR3 DNA: TGTGCCAGCAGCTTAGCGGGCTATGGCTACACCTTC. It codes for CASSLAGYGYTF. The chain links TRBV7-2 to TRBJ1-2, with D hard to call. V was shortened by 0 bases and J by 4 bases, with 3 bases between the two germline ends. CDR3 size: 12 residues. Germline CDR1 SGHTA, CDR2 FQGNSA.

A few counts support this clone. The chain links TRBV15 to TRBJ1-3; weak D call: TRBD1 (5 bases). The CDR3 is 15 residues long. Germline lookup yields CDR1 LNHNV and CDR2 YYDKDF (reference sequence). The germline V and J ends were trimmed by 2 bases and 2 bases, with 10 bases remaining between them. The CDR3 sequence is CATSRQQGTGNTIYF. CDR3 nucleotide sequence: TGTGCCACCAGCAGACAGCAGGGAACTGGAAACACCATATATTTT.

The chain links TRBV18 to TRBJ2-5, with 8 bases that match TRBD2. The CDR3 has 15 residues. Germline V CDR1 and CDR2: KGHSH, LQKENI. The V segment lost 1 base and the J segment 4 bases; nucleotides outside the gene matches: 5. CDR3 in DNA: TGTGCCAGCTCACCACGCAGCGGGAGTGGAGAGACCCAGTACTTC. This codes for CASSPRSGSGETQYF.

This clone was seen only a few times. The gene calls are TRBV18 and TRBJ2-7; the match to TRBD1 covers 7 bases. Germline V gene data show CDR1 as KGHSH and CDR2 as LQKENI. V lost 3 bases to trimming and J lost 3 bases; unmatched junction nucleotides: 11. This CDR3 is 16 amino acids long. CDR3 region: CASSPQIGGTNYEQYF. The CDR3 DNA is TGTGCCAGCTCACCCCAAATAGGGGGCACGAACTACGAGCAGTACTTC.

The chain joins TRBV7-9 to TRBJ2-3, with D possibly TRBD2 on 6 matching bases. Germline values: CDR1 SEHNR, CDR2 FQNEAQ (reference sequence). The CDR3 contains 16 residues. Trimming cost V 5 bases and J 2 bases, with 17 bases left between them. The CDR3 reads CASSELLASTTDTQYF. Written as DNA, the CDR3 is TGTGCCAGCAGCGAATTACTAGCCTCGACCACAGATACGCAGTATTTT.

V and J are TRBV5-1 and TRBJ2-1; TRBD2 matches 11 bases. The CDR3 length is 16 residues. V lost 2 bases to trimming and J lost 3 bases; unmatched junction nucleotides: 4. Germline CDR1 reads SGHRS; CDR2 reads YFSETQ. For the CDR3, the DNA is TGCGCCAGCAGCTTCGTTCTAGCGGGGGGCTACAATGAGCAGTTCTTC. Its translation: CASSFVLAGGYNEQFF.

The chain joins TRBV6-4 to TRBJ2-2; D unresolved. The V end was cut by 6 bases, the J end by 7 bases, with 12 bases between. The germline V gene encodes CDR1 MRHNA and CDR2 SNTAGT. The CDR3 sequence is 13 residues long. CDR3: CASREEYLGELFF. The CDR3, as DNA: TGTGCCAGCAGGGAAGAGTATCTCGGGGAGCTGTTTTTT.

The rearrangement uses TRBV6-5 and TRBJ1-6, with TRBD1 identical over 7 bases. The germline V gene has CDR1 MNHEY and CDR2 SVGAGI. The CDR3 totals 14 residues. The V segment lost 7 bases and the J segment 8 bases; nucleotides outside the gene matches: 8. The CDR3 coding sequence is TGTGCCAGCACCACGGGACAGTTTGATTCACCCCTCCACTTT. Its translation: CASTTGQFDSPLHF.

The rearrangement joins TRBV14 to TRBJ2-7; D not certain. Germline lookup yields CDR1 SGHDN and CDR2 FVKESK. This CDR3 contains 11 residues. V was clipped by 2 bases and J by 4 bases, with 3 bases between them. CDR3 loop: CASSQRYEQYF. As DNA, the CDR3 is TGTGCCAGCAGCCAAAGGTACGAGCAGTACTTC.

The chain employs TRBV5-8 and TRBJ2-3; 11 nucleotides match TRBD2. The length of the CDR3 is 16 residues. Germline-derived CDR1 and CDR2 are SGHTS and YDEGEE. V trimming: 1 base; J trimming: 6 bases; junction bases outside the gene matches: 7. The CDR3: CASSLRLAGGWDTQYF. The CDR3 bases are TGTGCCAGCAGCTTGCGATTAGCGGGAGGGTGGGATACGCAGTATTTT.